This T cell receptor (beta chain) was captured in a study of blood T cell repertoires in COVID-19 (dated by TCRdb to the early 2020s). Background on the whole study: The collaborator samples originated in the United States, Italy and Spain and spanned the acute and convalescent phases of COVID-19. The prospective study material was composed of cDNA or gDNA derived from T cells, B-cell-depleted T cells, or PBMCs. Deeply sampled blood TCRbeta repertoires from subjects exposed to, actively infected with, or recovered from COVID-19 were included in the dataset. The repertoires were made available in a free public database intended to serve as a resource for research on the immune response to SARS-CoV-2. Samples came from the ongoing ImmuneRACE study (first 160 participants) plus 1,254 subjects from 6 global collaborators. The sample metadata nearly always contained a de-identified subject ID, COVID-19 status, age in years and sex. Where available, HLA class I and class II types were obtained from metadata supplied by the sample provider rather than from assay-based typing.

TCRbeta CDR3 regions were amplified from genomic DNA by means of the immunoSEQ Assay, a bias-controlled multiplex PCR. In the authors' own workflow: Within the assay, amplification of reference gene primers was used to estimate how many nucleated cells each sample contained. To quantify the absolute abundance of each unique TCRbeta CDR3 rearrangement, sequence reads were collapsed and filtered. For each sample, productive Simpson clonality was calculated as the square root of Simpson's diversity index over productive rearrangements. The immuneACCESS repertoire file appears here via TCRdb, limited to in-frame rearrangements. These files lack a portion of the clones; in checked studies, under half of the deficit traces to unresolved V genes, and the cause of the others is not known. Clone size and the V and J calls come from that table; the DNA yielded D and trimming. The sample table holds about 190,000 clones, of which around nine tenths were seen once. The ten largest clones capture 6.2% of the sample.

A second Seattle source provided samples from volunteer blood donors who had recovered from COVID-19. Each collaborating institution followed its own protocols to collect whole blood in K2EDTA tubes. Collaborator samples were shipped for TCRbeta analysis as frozen whole blood, isolated PBMCs, or DNA extracted from either sample type. Comment on this clone: It has no known antigen specificity. The record has no base qualities; no much larger clone is one base away.

What the research found in general, with its limitations: The amount of clinical and demographic metadata varied by source and participant and was provided uncurated.

Including cysteine and phenylalanine, the CDR3 has 13 amino acids. Just CDR3 DNA is preserved here, 39 bases in frame from base 1. V and J are truncated by 3 bases and 5 bases respectively, leaving an intervening sequence of 8 bases. The CDR1 and CDR2 encoded by the germline V gene (reference sequence) are LNHDA and SQIVND. Sequencing input: peripheral blood. The chain is encoded by TRBV19 joined to TRBJ2-1; a tentative D match to TRBD1 spans 5 bases. The TCR comes from a middle-aged woman who had recovered from COVID-19. This receptor carries the CDR3 CASSMTEDNEQFF. The DNA sequence follows: TGTGCCAGTAGTATGACAGAGGACAATGAGCAGTTCTTC.